The 10 T cell receptor beta chains below all came from one sample that was sequenced in a study of T cell responses to AZD1222 COVID-19 vaccine. The repertoire was sequenced with immunoSEQ multiplex PCR; TCRdb's copy has only in-frame clones and lacks some. The sample lists about 110,000 clones; approximately 94% were seen once. Sequenced here: peripheral blood, sampled 28 days after the second AZD1222 dose. The receptors shown here come from an adult who received the AZD1222 COVID-19 vaccine.

The CDR3 is CASSLDGGGELFF. The CDR3 region has the DNA TGTGCCAGCAGCTTAGATGGAGGCGGGGAGCTGTTTTTT. The chain is built from TRBV7-9 and TRBJ2-2, with TRBD2 as a possible D gene (5 bases). Germline CDR1 reads SEHNR; CDR2 reads FQNEAQ (reference sequence). The CDR3 is made up of 13 amino acids. V lost 1 base, J lost 7 bases, and 7 bases lay in between.

The chain links TRBV7-9 to TRBJ1-1; D is unclear. The V gene's germline CDR1 is SEHNR and CDR2 FQNEAQ (reference sequence). The CDR3 is made up of 12 amino acids. Between the trimmed V and J ends, which lost 1 base and 12 bases, there was a span of 12 bases. The CDR3 DNA reads TGTGCCAGCAGCTTAGGTAGTACTGAGCCTTTCTTT. Protein: CASSLGSTEPFF. Full variable domain (rest looked up from reference TRBV7-9 and TRBJ1-1): DTGVSQNPRHKITKRGQNVTFRCDPISEHNRLYWYRQTLGQGPEFLTYFQNEAQLEKSRLLSDRFSAERPKGSFSTLEIQRTEQGDSAMYLCASSLGSTEPFFGQGTRLTVV.

The rearrangement joins TRBV5-1 to TRBJ2-1; 10 bases are shared with TRBD1. CDR3 size: 16 residues. Germline lookup yields CDR1 SGHRS and CDR2 YFSETQ. V was pared by 6 bases and J by 7 bases, with 13 bases of the junction left unmatched. In DNA form, the CDR3 reads TGCGCCAGCACTATCCGCCCCGGGACAGGGGTAAATGAGCAGTTCTTC. This encodes CASTIRPGTGVNEQFF.

This sequence joins TRBV18 and TRBJ1-1; 8 nucleotides align to TRBD1. V dropped 6 bases and J dropped 5; count of bases not matched to a gene: 8. The length of the CDR3 is 14 residues. Germline loops: CDR1 KGHSH, CDR2 LQKENI. CDR3 in DNA: TGTGCCAGCTCCCAAGACAGGGGAGGGACTGAAGCTTTCTTT. It is translated as CASSQDRGGTEAFF.

The chain combines TRBV27 with TRBJ2-7; tentatively, D is TRBD1 (5 bases). In germline, CDR1 is MNHEY, CDR2 SMNVEV (reference sequence). The CDR3 has 14 amino acids. V dropped 5 bases and J dropped 0 bases, with 11 bases sitting between them. CDR3 protein: CASSAQESSYEQYF. The CDR3 nucleotides are TGTGCCAGCAGTGCACAGGAAAGCTCCTACGAGCAGTACTTC.

The CDR3 spells CSATVNEKLFF. The CDR3 DNA is TGCAGTGCTACAGTGAATGAAAAACTGTTTTTT. The rearrangement uses TRBV20-1 and TRBJ1-4, with D unclear. Trimming left V 4 bases short and J 5 bases short, with 5 bases between. CDR3 length: 11 amino acids. The germline V gene has CDR1 DFQATT and CDR2 SNEGSKA (reference sequence).

The rearrangement joins TRBV19 to TRBJ1-1; D remains unclear. Germline V gives CDR1 LNHDA, CDR2 SQIVND (reference sequence). CDR3 size: 10 residues. Trimming pared 7 bases from V and 0 bases from J, leaving 0 bases between. The chain's CDR3 is CASMNTEAFF. The CDR3 nucleotides are TGTGCCAGTATGAACACTGAAGCTTTCTTT.

The CDR3 sequence: CASSLVDSLNTEAFF. CDR3 sequence (DNA): TGCGCCAGCAGCTTGGTGGACAGCTTGAACACTGAAGCTTTCTTT. The J gene is TRBJ1-1, the V gene TRBV5-1, with D maybe TRBD1 (6 bases). Trimming stripped 0 bases from V and 0 bases from J, with 9 bases between. CDR1 is SGHRS, CDR2 YFSETQ, per germline. This CDR3 comprises 15 residues.

V usage is TRBV19 and J usage is TRBJ1-4; no reliable D call. The length of the CDR3 is 14 residues. The germline gives CDR1 LNHDA, CDR2 SQIVND (reference sequence). Trimming left V 4 bases short and J 3 bases short, with 9 bases between. DNA for the CDR3: TGTGCCAGTAGTACCACCCCTCCTAATGAAAAACTGTTTTTT. Protein sequence: CASSTTPPNEKLFF.

The chain is built from TRBV23-1 and TRBJ1-1, with D possibly being TRBD1 (6 bases). TRBV23-1 is an ORF, and what it does is uncertain. V gave up 2 bases and J gave up 6 bases, with 22 bases separating them. The CDR3 is 17 amino acids. CDR3: CASSQNQPGHPGPEAFF. The CDR3 nucleotides are TGCGCCAGCAGTCAAAACCAACCGGGACACCCTGGACCTGAAGCTTTCTTT.